This record concerns one T cell receptor beta chain sequence. The antigen is unknown. This entry comes from a study of CD8+ T cells in alopecia areata. Whole-study findings and limits: Mice showed TCR sharing more clearly than patients did, possibly owing to HLA.

Sequencing templates came from extracted RNA that was reverse transcribed into cDNA. Repertoires were generated with immunoSEQ multiplex PCR, while TCRdb's copy carries only in-frame clones and drops some. The sample consists of 150,000 to 200,000 clones, roughly 60% of them appearing once. J was trimmed by 7 bases and V by 2 bases; bases with no gene match: 3. The CDR3 has 13 residues. Germline V gene lookup returns CDR1 GTSNPN and CDR2 SVGIG (reference sequence). Treatment meaning: oral pan-JAK inhibitor, 5-10 mg twice daily. This sequence originates from a human donor with alopecia areata. V usage is TRBV30 and J usage is TRBJ1-3; 9 nucleotides match TRBD1. The sample consisted of CD4+ T cells sorted from blood, taken at week 24, from a patient treated with tofacitinib. The DNA for the CDR3 is TGTGCCTGGAGTAGGACAGGGGTGAACACCATATATTTT. Residues: CAWSRTGVNTIYF.